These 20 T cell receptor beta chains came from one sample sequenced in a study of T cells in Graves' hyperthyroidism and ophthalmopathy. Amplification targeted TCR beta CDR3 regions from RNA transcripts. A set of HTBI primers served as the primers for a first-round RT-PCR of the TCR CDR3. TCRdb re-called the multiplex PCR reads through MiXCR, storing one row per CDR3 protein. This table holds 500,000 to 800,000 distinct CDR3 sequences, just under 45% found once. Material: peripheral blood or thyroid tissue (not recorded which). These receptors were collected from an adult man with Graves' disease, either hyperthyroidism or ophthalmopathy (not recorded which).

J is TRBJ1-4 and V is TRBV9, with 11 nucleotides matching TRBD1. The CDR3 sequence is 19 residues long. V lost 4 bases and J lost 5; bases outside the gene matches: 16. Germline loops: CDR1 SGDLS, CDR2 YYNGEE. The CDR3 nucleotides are TGTGCCAGCAGCCCGGAGACCCCGGGACAGGGGGGACGAAATGAAAAACTGTTTTTT. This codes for CASSPETPGQGGRNEKLFF.

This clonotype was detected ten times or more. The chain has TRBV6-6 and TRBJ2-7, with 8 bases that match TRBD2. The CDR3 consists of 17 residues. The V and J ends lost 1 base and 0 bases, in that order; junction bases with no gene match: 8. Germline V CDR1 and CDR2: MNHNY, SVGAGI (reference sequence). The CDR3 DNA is TGTGCCAGCAGTTACTGGGAGGTGGCGGGAGGCTCCTACGAGCAGTACTTC. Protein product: CASSYWEVAGGSYEQYF.

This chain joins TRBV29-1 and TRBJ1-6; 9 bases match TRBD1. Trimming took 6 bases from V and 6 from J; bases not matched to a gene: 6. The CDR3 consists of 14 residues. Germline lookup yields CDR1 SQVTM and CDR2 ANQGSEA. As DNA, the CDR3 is TGCAGCGTCGACCGGGACAGGGCTAATTCACCCCTCCACTTT. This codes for CSVDRDRANSPLHF.

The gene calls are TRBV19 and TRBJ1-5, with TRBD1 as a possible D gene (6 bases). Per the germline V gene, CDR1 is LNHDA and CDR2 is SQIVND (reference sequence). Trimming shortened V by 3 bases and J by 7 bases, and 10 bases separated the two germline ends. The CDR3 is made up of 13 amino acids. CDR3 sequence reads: CASSIEGGQPQHF. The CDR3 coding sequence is TGTGCCAGTAGTATCGAGGGGGGCCAGCCCCAGCATTTT.

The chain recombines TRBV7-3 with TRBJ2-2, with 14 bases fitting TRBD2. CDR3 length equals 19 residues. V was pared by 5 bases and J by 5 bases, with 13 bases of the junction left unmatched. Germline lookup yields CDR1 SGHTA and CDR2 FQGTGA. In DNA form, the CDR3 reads TGTGCCAGCAGCCTAAGCACCGGGACTAGCGGGGGACCAACCGGGGAGCTGTTTTTT. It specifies CASSLSTGTSGGPTGELFF. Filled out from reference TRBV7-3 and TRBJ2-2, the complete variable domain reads GAGVSQTPSNKVTEKGKYVELRCDPISGHTALYWYRQSLGQGPEFLIYFQGTGAADDSGLPNDRFFAVRPEGSVSTLKIQRTERGDSAVYLCASSLSTGTSGGPTGELFFGEGSRLTVL.

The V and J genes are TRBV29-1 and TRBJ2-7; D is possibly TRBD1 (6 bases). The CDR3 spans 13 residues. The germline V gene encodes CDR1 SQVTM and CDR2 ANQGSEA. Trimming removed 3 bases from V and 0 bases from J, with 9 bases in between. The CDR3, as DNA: TGCAGCGTTGAGGCGGACAGCTCCTACGAGCAGTACTTC. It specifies CSVEADSSYEQYF.

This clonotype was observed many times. Here the CDR3 DNA reads TGTGCCACCAGGGAAGGGAAACTCAACTCTGGAAACACCATATATTTT. It specifies CATREGKLNSGNTIYF. The rearrangement links TRBV15 to TRBJ1-3; D is ambiguous. This CDR3 has 16 amino acids. V lost 6 bases to trimming and J lost 0 bases, with 15 bases between them. Germline V gene lookup returns CDR1 LNHNV and CDR2 YYDKDF (reference sequence).

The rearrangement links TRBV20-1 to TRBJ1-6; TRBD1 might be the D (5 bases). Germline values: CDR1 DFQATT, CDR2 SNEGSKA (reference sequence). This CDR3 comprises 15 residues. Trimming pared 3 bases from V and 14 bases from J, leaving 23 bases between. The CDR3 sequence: CSASSPFQGLVALHF. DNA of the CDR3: TGCAGTGCTAGCAGCCCGTTCCAGGGACTCGTGGCCCTCCACTTT.

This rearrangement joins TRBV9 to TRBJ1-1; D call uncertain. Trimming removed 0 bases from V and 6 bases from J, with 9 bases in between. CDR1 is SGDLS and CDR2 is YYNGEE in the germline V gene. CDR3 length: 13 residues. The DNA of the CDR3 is TGTGCCAGCAGCGTAGCGGGGAGGCCTGAAGCTTTCTTT. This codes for CASSVAGRPEAFF.

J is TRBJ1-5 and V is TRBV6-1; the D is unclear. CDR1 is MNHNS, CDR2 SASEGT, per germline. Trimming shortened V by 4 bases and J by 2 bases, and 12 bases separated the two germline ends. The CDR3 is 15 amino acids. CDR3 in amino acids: CASSVQLAGNQPQHF. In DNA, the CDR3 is TGTGCCAGCAGTGTACAGCTGGCGGGCAATCAGCCCCAGCATTTT.

CDR3 loop: CAWRADAGQPQHF. CDR3 sequence (DNA): TGTGCCTGGAGAGCAGATGCCGGTCAGCCCCAGCATTTT. The chain employs TRBV30 and TRBJ1-5; D is unclear. Trimming took 3 bases from V and 6 from J, leaving 12 bases between them. The germline CDR1 and CDR2 sequences are GTSNPN and SVGIG (reference sequence). The CDR3 is 13 residues long.

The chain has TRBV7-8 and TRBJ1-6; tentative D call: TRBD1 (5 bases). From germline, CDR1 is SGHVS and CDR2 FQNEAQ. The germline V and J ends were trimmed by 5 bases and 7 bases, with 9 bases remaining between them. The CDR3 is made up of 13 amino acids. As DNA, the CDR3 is TGTGCCAGCAGCCGGACAACGAATTCACCCCTCCACTTT. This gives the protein CASSRTTNSPLHF. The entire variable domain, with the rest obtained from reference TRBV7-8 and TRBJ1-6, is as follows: GAGVSQSPRYKVAKRGQDVALRCDPISGHVSLFWYQQALGQGPEFLTYFQNEAQLDKSGLPSDRFFAERPEGSVSTLKIQRTQQEDSAVYLCASSRTTNSPLHFGNGTRLTVT.

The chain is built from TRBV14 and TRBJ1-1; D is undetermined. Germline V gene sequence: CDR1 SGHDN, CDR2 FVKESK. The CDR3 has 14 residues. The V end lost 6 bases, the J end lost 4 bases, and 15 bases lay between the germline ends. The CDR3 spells CASSRDYPATEAFF. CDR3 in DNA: TGTGCCAGCAGTCGGGATTACCCAGCCACTGAAGCTTTCTTT. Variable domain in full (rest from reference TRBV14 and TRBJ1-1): EAGVTQFPSHSVIEKGQTVTLRCDPISGHDNLYWYRRVMGKEIKFLLHFVKESKQDESGMPNNRFLAERTGGTYSTLKVQPAELEDSGVYFCASSRDYPATEAFFGQGTRLTVV.

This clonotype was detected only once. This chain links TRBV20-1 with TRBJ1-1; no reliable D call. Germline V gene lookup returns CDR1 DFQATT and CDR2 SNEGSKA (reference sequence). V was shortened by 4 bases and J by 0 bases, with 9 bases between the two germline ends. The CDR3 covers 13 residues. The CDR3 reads CSAIRGMNTEAFF. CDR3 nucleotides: TGCAGTGCTATCCGGGGTATGAACACTGAAGCTTTCTTT.

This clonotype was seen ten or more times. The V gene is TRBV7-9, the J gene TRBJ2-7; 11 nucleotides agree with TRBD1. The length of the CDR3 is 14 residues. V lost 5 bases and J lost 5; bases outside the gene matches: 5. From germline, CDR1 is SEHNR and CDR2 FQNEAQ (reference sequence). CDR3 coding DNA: TGTGCCAGCAGCGTAGGACAGGGGGCCCACGAGCAGTACTTC. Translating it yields CASSVGQGAHEQYF.

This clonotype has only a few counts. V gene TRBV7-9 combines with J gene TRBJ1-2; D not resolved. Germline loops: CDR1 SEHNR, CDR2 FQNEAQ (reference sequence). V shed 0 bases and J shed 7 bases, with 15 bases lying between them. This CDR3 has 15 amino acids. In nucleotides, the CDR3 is TGTGCCAGCAGCTTAGCTCCCAGTCTTAGCGTTGGCTACACCTTC. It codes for CASSLAPSLSVGYTF.

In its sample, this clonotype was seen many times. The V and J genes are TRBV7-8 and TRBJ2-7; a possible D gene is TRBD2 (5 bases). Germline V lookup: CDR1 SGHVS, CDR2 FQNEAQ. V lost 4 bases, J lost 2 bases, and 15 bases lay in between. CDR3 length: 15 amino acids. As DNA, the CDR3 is TGTGCCAGCAGCTCAGTAGCCAGCGGTACCTACGAGCAGTACTTC. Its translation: CASSSVASGTYEQYF.

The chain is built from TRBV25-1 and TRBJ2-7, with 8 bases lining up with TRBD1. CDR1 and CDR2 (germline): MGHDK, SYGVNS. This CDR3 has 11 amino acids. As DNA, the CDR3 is TGTGCTGCGGACAGGGTGTACGAGCAGTACTTC. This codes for CAADRVYEQYF.

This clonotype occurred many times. This chain's CDR3 is CASSLPLRQGRVETQYF. CDR3 bases: TGTGCCAGCAGCCTCCCTCTGCGACAGGGGCGAGTAGAGACCCAGTACTTC. The V and J genes are TRBV2 and TRBJ2-5, with 8 bases matching TRBD1. J was trimmed by 4 bases and V by 6 bases; bases with no gene match: 16. Germline V gene sequence: CDR1 SNHLY, CDR2 FYNNEI. The CDR3 has 17 residues.

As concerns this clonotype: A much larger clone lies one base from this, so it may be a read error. CDR3 DNA: TGCAGCGTTGAATCTCCGGACAGGCTGTATGGCCACACCTTC. The encoded protein is CSVESPDRLYGHTF. The genes are TRBV29-1 and TRBJ1-2, with 7 bases fitting TRBD1. The CDR3 runs to 14 residues. Germline V gives CDR1 SQVTM, CDR2 ANQGSEA.